This T cell receptor (beta chain) was recorded in a study of cytomegalovirus exposure and HLA in healthy donors. Findings and limits, study-wide: A list of approximately 150 TCR beta chains associated with cytomegalovirus was given. Rarity held for most TCR sequences, but there were some public TCRs that occurred in many donors.

V dropped 1 base and J dropped 5 bases, with 9 bases sitting between them. The CDR3 sequence is 15 residues long. Germline assignment: CDR1 LGHNA and CDR2 YSLEER. On this clone itself: Its antigen is not identified.

The data were produced by immunoSEQ multiplex PCR, yet TCRdb's version contains in-frame clones alone and is incomplete. The repertoire holds 130,000 to 150,000 clones, roughly four fifths seen once, with approximately 1.4% in the top ten. The rearrangement joins TRBV4-3 to TRBJ1-6; D unresolved. The receptor comes from a woman in her thirties in good health and CMV-seronegative. Sequenced: PBMCs. The CDR3 nucleotides read TGCGCCAGCAGCCAAGCGATTAGAGATAATTCACCCCTCCACTTT. Translated: CASSQAIRDNSPLHF.